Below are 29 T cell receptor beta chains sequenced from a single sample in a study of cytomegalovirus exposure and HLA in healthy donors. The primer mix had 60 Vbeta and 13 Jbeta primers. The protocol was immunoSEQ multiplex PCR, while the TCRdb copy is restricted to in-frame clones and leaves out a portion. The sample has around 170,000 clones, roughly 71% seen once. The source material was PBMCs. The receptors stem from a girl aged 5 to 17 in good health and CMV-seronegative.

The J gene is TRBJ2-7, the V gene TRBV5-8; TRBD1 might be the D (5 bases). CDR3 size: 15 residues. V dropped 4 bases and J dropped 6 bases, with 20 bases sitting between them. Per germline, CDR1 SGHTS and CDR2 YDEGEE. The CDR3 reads CASSLYGGAGTEQYF. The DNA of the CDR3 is TGTGCCAGCAGCCTATATGGTGGGGCAGGTACCGAGCAGTACTTC.

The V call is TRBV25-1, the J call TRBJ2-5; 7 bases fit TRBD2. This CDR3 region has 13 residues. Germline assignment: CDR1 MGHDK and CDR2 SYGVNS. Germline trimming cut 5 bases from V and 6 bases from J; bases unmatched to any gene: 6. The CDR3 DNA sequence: TGTGCCAGCAGTTTAGCGGGCGGAAAGACCCAGTACTTC. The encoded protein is CASSLAGGKTQYF. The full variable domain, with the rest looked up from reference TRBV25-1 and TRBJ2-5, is EADIYQTPRYLVIGTGKKITLECSQTMGHDKMYWYQQDPGMELHLIHYSYGVNSTEKGDLSSESTVSRIRTEHFPLTLESARPSHTSQYLCASSLAGGKTQYFGPGTRLLVL.

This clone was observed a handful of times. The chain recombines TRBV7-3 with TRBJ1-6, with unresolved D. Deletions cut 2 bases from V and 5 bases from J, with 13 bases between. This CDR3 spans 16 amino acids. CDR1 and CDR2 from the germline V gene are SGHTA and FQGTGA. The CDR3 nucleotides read TGTGCCAGCAGCTTAGCATCACATCTTAATAATTCACCCCTCCACTTT. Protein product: CASSLASHLNNSPLHF.

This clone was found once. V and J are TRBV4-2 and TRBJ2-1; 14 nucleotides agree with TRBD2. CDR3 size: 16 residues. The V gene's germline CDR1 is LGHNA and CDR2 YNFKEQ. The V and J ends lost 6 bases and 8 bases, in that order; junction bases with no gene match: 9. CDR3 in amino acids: CASSEGTSGGRDEQFF. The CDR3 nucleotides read TGTGCCAGCAGTGAGGGGACTAGCGGGGGCCGGGATGAGCAGTTCTTC.

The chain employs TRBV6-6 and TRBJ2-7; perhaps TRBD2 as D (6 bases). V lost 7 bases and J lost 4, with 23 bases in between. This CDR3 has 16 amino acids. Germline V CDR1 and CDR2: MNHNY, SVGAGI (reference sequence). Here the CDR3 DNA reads TGTGCCAGCACCCACGGCCAGGGTGGAGGGGCATACGAGCAGTACTTC. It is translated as CASTHGQGGGAYEQYF.

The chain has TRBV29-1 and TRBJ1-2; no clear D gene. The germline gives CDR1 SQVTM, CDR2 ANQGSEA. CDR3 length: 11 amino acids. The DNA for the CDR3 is TGCATCTCCCTGGGAGAGGGTGGCTACACCTTC. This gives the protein CISLGEGGYTF.

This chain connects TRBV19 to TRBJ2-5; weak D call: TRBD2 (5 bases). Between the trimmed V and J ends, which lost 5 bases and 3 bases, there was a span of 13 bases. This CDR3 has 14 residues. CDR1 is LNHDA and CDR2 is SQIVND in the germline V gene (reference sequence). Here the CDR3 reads CASSPLGVKETQYF. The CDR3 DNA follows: TGTGCCAGTAGTCCACTAGGAGTAAAAGAGACCCAGTACTTC.

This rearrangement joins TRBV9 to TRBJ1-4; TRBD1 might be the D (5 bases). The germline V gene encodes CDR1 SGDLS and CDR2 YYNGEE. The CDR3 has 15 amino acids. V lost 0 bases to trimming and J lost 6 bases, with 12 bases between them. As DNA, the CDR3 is TGTGCCAGCAGCGTAGCCCCAGGGACTGATGAAAAACTGTTTTTT. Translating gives CASSVAPGTDEKLFF.

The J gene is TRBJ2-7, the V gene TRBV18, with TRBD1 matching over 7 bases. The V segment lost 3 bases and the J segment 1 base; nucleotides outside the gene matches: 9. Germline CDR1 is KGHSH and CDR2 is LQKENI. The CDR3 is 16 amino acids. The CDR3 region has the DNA TGTGCCAGCTCACCGGCCGGGACAGTCATTTCCTACGAGCAGTACTTC. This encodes CASSPAGTVISYEQYF.

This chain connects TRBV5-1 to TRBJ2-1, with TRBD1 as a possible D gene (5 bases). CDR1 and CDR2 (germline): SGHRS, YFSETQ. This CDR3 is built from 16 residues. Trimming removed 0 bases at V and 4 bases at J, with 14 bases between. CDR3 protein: CASSLGPRDPYNEQFF. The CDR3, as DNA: TGCGCCAGCAGCTTGGGCCCCAGGGATCCGTACAATGAGCAGTTCTTC.

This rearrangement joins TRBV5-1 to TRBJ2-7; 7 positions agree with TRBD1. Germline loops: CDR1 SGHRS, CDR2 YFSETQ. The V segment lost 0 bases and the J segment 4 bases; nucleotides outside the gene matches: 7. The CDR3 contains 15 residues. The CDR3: CASSLETGIGYEQYF. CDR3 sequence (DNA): TGCGCCAGCAGCTTGGAGACAGGGATAGGATACGAGCAGTACTTC.

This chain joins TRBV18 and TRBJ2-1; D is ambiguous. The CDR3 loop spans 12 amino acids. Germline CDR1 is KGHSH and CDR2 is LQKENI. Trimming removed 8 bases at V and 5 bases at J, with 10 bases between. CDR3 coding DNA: TGTGCCAGCACTCTCTCAAACAATGAGCAGTTCTTC. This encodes CASTLSNNEQFF.

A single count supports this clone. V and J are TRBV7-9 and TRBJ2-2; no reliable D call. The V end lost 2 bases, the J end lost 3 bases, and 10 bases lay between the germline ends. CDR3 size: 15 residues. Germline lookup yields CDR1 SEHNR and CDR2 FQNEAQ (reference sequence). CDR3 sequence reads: CASSLWQYYTGELFF. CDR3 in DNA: TGTGCCAGCAGCTTATGGCAGTATTACACCGGGGAGCTGTTTTTT.

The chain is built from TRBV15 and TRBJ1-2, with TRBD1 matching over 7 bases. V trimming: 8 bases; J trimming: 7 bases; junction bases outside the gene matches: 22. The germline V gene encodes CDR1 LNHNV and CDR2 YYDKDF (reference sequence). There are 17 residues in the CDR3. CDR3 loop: CATSAFPGQVIFGGYTF. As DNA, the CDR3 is TGTGCCACCTCAGCCTTCCCAGGACAGGTGATTTTCGGTGGCTACACCTTC.

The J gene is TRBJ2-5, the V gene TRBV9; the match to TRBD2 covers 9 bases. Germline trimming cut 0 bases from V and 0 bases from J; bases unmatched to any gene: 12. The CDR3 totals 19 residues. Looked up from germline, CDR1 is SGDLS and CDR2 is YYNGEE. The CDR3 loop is CASSVGLGLAREYQETQYF. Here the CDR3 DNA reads TGTGCCAGCAGCGTAGGATTGGGACTAGCAAGAGAGTACCAAGAGACCCAGTACTTC.

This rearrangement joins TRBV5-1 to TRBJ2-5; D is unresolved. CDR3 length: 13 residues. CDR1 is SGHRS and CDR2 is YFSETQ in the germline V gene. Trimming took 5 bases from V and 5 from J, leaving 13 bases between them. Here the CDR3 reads CASSVSSFETQYF. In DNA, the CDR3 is TGCGCCAGCAGTGTGTCCAGTTTCGAGACCCAGTACTTC.

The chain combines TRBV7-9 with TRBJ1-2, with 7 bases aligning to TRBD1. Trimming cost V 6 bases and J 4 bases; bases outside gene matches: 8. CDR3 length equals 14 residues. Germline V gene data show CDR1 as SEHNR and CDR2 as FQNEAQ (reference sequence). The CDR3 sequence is CASSYSGTVYGYTF. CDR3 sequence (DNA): TGTGCCAGCAGTTACTCCGGGACAGTCTATGGCTACACCTTC. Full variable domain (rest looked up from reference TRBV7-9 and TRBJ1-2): DTGVSQNPRHKITKRGQNVTFRCDPISEHNRLYWYRQTLGQGPEFLTYFQNEAQLEKSRLLSDRFSAERPKGSFSTLEIQRTEQGDSAMYLCASSYSGTVYGYTFGSGTRLTVV.

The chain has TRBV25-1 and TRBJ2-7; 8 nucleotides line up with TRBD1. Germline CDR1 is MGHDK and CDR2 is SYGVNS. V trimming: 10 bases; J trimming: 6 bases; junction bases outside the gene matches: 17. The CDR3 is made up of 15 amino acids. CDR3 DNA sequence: TGTGCCACCTCCGAGTCTTCAGGGGGCCTTGGCGAGCAGTACTTC. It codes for CATSESSGGLGEQYF.

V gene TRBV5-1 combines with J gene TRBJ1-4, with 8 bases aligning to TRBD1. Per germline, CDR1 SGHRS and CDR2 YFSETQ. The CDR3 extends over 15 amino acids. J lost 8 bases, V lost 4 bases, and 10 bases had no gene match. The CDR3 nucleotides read TGCGCCAGCAGCCCTTTGACAGGGGAGAACGAAAAACTGTTTTTT. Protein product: CASSPLTGENEKLFF. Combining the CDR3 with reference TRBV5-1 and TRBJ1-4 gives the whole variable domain KAGVTQTPRYLIKTRGQQVTLSCSPISGHRSVSWYQQTPGQGLQFLFEYFSETQRNKGNFPGRFSGRQFSNSRSEMNVSTLELGDSALYLCASSPLTGENEKLFFGSGTQLSVL.

Here the CDR3 reads CASSVEPGTEAFF. The CDR3 coding sequence is TGTGCCAGCAGCGTAGAACCCGGGACTGAAGCTTTCTTT. The chain couples TRBV9 to TRBJ1-1; D not resolved. With 0 bases removed from V and 5 bases from J, the gap between germline ends came to 8 bases. The CDR3 totals 13 residues. Germline V gene sequence: CDR1 SGDLS, CDR2 YYNGEE.

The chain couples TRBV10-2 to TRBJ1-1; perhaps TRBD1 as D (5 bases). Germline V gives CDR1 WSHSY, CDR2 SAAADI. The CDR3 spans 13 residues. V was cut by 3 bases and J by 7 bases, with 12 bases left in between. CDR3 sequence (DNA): TGCGCCAGCAGTGATACGGGGGGAGTTGAAGCTTTCTTT. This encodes CASSDTGGVEAFF.

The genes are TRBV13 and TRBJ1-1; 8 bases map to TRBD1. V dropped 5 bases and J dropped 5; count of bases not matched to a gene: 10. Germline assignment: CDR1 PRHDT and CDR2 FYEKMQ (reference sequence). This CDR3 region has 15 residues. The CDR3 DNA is TGTGCCAGCAGCCAGCAGGGGGCTCGGGGAACTGAAGCTTTCTTT. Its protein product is CASSQQGARGTEAFF.

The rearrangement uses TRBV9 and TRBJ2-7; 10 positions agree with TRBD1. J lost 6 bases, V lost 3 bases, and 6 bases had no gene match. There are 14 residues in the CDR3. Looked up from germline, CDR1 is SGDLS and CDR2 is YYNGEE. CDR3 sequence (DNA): TGTGCCAGCAGCGGGGGGGACAGGGGATCCGAGCAGTACTTC. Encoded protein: CASSGGDRGSEQYF. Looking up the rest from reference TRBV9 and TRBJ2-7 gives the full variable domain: DSGVTQTPKHLITATGQRVTLRCSPRSGDLSVYWYQQSLDQGLQFLIQYYNGEERAKGNILERFSAQQFPDLHSELNLSSLELGDSALYFCASSGGDRGSEQYFGPGTRLTVT.

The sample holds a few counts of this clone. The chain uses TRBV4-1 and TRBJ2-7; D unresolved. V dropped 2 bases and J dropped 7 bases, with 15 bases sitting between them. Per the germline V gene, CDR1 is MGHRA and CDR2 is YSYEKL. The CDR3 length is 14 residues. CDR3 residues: CASSQPRKTREQYF. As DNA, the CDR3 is TGCGCCAGCAGCCAACCCAGGAAAACACGAGAGCAGTACTTC.

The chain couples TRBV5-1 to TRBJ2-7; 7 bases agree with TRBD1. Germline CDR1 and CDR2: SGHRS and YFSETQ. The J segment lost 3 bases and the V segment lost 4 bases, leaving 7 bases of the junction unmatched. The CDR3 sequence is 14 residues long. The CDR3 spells CASSPRQGSYEQYF. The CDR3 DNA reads TGCGCCAGCAGCCCACGACAGGGTAGCTACGAGCAGTACTTC.

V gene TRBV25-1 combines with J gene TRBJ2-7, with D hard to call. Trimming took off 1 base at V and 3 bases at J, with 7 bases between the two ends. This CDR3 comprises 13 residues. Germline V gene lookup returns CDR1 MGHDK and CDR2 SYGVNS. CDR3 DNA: TGTGCCAGCAGTGAATTTGGCAGCTACGAGCAGTACTTC. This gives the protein CASSEFGSYEQYF.

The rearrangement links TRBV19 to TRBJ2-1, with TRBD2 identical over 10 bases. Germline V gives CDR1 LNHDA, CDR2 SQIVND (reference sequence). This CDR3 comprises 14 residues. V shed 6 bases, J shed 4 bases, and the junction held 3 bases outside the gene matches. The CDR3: CASSLAGVYNEQFF. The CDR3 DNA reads TGTGCCAGTAGCCTAGCGGGGGTTTACAATGAGCAGTTCTTC.

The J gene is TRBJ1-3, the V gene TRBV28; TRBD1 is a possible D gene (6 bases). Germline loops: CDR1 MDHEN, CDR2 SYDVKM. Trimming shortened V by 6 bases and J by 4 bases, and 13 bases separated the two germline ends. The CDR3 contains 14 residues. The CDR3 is CASSITGPGNTIYF. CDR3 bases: TGTGCCAGCAGCATCACAGGGCCCGGAAACACCATATATTTT.

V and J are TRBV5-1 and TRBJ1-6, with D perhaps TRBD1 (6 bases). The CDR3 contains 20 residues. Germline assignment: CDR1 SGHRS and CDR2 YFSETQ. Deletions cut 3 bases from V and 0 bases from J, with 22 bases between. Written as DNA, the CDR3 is TGCGCCAGCAGCTCGTGGGGTAAGACAGGTGGCAGCTCCTATAATTCACCCCTCCACTTT. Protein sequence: CASSSWGKTGGSSYNSPLHF.